This T cell receptor (beta chain) comes out of a study of early T cells in non-severe SARS-CoV-2 infection. Study summary: The authors sequenced bulk RNA from unsorted whole blood, leaving chains unpaired. Findings of the study overall: Sequences matched to VDJdb favored anti-spike CD8 responses, while private and CD4 specificities were missed.

This clonotype has only a few counts. Its antigen remains unidentified. Tagging with unique molecular identifiers was applied to individual cDNA molecules. MiXCR, applied by TCRdb to the 5' RACE reads, yields one record per CDR3 protein. The sample yields roughly 47,000 distinct CDR3 sequences, 23% seen once. V lost 2 bases, J lost 7 bases, and 10 bases stayed unmatched. The germline V gene has CDR1 SGHNT and CDR2 YENEEA. This CDR3 has 16 residues. The sequenced sample was whole blood, obtained at baseline. V gene TRBV11-3 combines with J gene TRBJ2-1; 8 nucleotides agree with TRBD1. The source is an adult who was a healthcare worker with PCR-confirmed SARS-CoV-2 infection or an uninfected control (not recorded which). This CDR3 is CASSLSPGQGWNEQFF. The DNA of the CDR3 is TGTGCCAGCAGCTTAAGCCCCGGACAGGGTTGGAATGAGCAGTTCTTC.